A single TCR beta chain is shown here with its context. The data are from a study of blood T cell repertoires in COVID-19. The overall study: Italy, Spain and the United States were the sources of the convalescent and acute COVID-19 samples. The cDNA or gDNA used as material had been derived from T cells, B-cell-depleted T cells, or PBMCs.

This CDR3 is 15 amino acids long. With V trimmed by 5 bases and J by 5 bases, 7 bases remained unmatched. In germline, CDR1 is LGHNT, CDR2 FRNRAP. In the original processing: Using reference gene primer amplification, nucleated cell counts were estimated. TCRdb's table, derived via immunoSEQ multiplex PCR, lists solely in-frame clones and lacks some. Clone size and V and J calls were adopted from that table, with D and trimming inferred from the DNA. The profile covers roughly 79,000 clones, with approximately 90% appearing a single time and under 6% taken by the ten largest. The TCR was taken from a man in his fifties or sixties with active COVID-19. The material sequenced was peripheral blood. The chain is built from TRBV12-5 and TRBJ2-1; 9 positions match TRBD2. The CDR3 DNA reads TGTGCTAGTGGTCCTGGACTAGCGCGAAACAATGAGCAGTTCTTC. Translating gives CASGPGLARNNEQFF.